The 32 T cell receptor beta chains in this list originate from one sample, sequenced in a study of cytomegalovirus exposure and HLA in healthy donors. PCR was performed using 60 Vbeta and 13 Jbeta primers. Data came from immunoSEQ multiplex PCR; TCRdb stores just in-frame clones and leaves some out. The sample lists approximately 58,000 clones, roughly 84% seen once, with 3.5% to 5% in the top ten. The sequenced sample was PBMCs. Receptors were obtained from a man aged 25 to 40 in good health and CMV-seronegative.

This clone has more than one count but fewer than ten. This sequence joins TRBV5-6 and TRBJ1-4; D might be TRBD1 (5 bases). The length of the CDR3 is 16 residues. The V end was cut by 1 base, the J end by 0 bases, with 10 bases between. Germline CDR1 SGHDT, CDR2 YYEEEE. The CDR3 region is CASSLRSTATNEKLFF. In DNA, the CDR3 is TGTGCCAGCAGCTTGCGGTCGACAGCAACTAATGAAAAACTGTTTTTT.

The CDR3 here is CASSQTPRGPNTGELFF. CDR3 nucleotide sequence: TGTGCCAGCAGTCAAACCCCCAGGGGCCCGAACACCGGGGAGCTGTTTTTT. The chain recombines TRBV27 with TRBJ2-2; tentative D call: TRBD1 (6 bases). CDR3 length: 17 residues. Trimming took off 5 bases at V and 0 bases at J, with 16 bases between the two ends. CDR1 is MNHEY and CDR2 is SMNVEV in the germline V gene (reference sequence).

In regard to this clone: Its ends do not fully match the called genes, so a read error is possible. The CDR3 sequence is CASSPPGLAGKIIF. In DNA form, the CDR3 reads TGTGCCAGCAGCCCCCCGGGACTAGCGGGAAAGATAATCTTC. The V gene is TRBV9, the J gene TRBJ2-7; TRBD2 aligns across 13 bases. This CDR3 spans 14 amino acids. CDR1 and CDR2 from the germline V gene are SGDLS and YYNGEE. Supplemented by reference TRBV9 and TRBJ2-7, the full variable domain reads DSGVTQTPKHLITATGQRVTLRCSPRSGDLSVYWYQQSLDQGLQFLIQYYNGEERAKGNILERFSAQQFPDLHSELNLSSLELGDSALYFCASSPPGLAGKIIFGPGTRLTVT.

There are a few counts of this clone. DNA for the CDR3: TGCGCCAGCTTTCCGGGACTAGCGTACTCCTACGAGCAGTACTTC. This encodes CASFPGLAYSYEQYF. The chain joins TRBV4-3 to TRBJ2-7, with 10 bases that match TRBD2. The ends lost 8 bases at V and 0 bases at J; junction bases unmatched: 7. Per germline, CDR1 LGHNA and CDR2 YSLEER. The CDR3 contains 15 residues.

V is TRBV6-5 and J is TRBJ1-1; TRBD1 is a possible D gene (5 bases). Trimming removed 0 bases from V and 5 bases from J, with 13 bases in between. This CDR3 contains 15 residues. The germline CDR1 and CDR2 sequences are MNHEY and SVGAGI. CDR3 amino acids: CASSYSSGKETEAFF. The CDR3 DNA follows: TGTGCCAGCAGTTACTCGTCAGGGAAGGAAACTGAAGCTTTCTTT.

This rearrangement joins TRBV9 to TRBJ2-6; no reliable D call. Germline loops: CDR1 SGDLS, CDR2 YYNGEE. The CDR3 consists of 13 residues. V was clipped by 4 bases and J by 4 bases, with 6 bases between them. CDR3 amino acids: CASSREGANVLTF. In DNA, the CDR3 is TGTGCCAGCAGCCGCGAAGGGGCCAACGTCCTGACTTTC.

This clone was detected once. The rearrangement uses TRBV7-9 and TRBJ1-4; 7 nucleotides match TRBD1. The CDR3 runs 14 residues. Germline V lookup: CDR1 SEHNR, CDR2 FQNEAQ (reference sequence). With 0 bases clipped from V and 8 bases from J, the junction kept 3 bases outside the gene matches. CDR3 in amino acids: CASSLAGGWEKLFF. Written as DNA, the CDR3 is TGTGCCAGCAGCTTAGCAGGGGGCTGGGAAAAACTGTTTTTT.

The V gene is TRBV19, the J gene TRBJ1-1; the D is unclear. Trimming left V 6 bases short and J 0 bases short, with 8 bases between. The CDR3 is 13 residues long. Germline lookup yields CDR1 LNHDA and CDR2 SQIVND (reference sequence). CDR3 amino acids: CASSTAMNTEAFF. The DNA for the CDR3 is TGTGCCAGTAGCACAGCCATGAACACTGAAGCTTTCTTT.

The J gene is TRBJ2-6, the V gene TRBV19; 10 nucleotides match TRBD2. Losses at the gene ends were 3 bases for V and 2 bases for J; bases not matched to a gene: 7. Germline assignment: CDR1 LNHDA and CDR2 SQIVND (reference sequence). The CDR3 spans 18 residues. CDR3 amino acids: CASSIFSSGSPGANVLTF. CDR3 nucleotides: TGTGCCAGTAGTATCTTTTCTAGCGGGAGCCCTGGGGCCAACGTCCTGACTTTC.

The chain couples TRBV27 to TRBJ2-1; 10 bases agree with TRBD1. Germline assignment: CDR1 MNHEY and CDR2 SMNVEV (reference sequence). The CDR3 is 15 residues long. Trimming at V came to 4 bases and at J to 3 bases, leaving 3 bases not matched to a gene. The DNA of the CDR3 is TGTGCCAGCAGTTCCGGGACAGGGGTCTACAATGAGCAGTTCTTC. This codes for CASSSGTGVYNEQFF.

The sample holds one count of this clone. CDR3 sequence (DNA): TGTGCCAGCAGAAATGTCCCAGGGACTGGAAACACCATATATTTT. It is translated as CASRNVPGTGNTIYF. V usage is TRBV6-1 and J usage is TRBJ1-3; tentatively, D is TRBD1 (5 bases). The V end lost 6 bases, the J end lost 2 bases, and 14 bases lay between the germline ends. Germline CDR1 is MNHNS and CDR2 is SASEGT. This CDR3 is 15 amino acids long.

The chain recombines TRBV5-1 with TRBJ2-5; D perhaps matches TRBD1 (6 bases). The closer fit of TRBJ2-7 to the DNA end suggests the J call may be wrong. Germline loops: CDR1 SGHRS, CDR2 YFSETQ. The CDR3 spans 15 residues. The CDR3 DNA reads TGCGCCAGCAGCTTACAGGACAGCGGACCCTACGAGCAGTACTTC. Amino acid sequence: CASSLQDSGPYEQYF.

CDR3 protein: CASSPITAGYTF. The CDR3 DNA follows: TGTGCCAGCAGCCCTATAACTGCTGGCTACACCTTC. The rearrangement links TRBV6-1 to TRBJ1-2; unclear D gene. The V gene lost 6 bases and the J gene lost 7 bases, with 12 bases spanning the gap. Germline V lookup: CDR1 MNHNS, CDR2 SASEGT. The CDR3 extends over 12 amino acids.

V gene TRBV11-2 combines with J gene TRBJ2-7; D may be TRBD1 (5 bases). V was cut by 11 bases and J by 1 base, with 12 bases left in between. CDR1 is SGHAT and CDR2 is FQNNGV in the germline V gene. This CDR3 has 12 amino acids. CDR3 bases: TGTGCCGGTGGGCAGGGTTCCTACGAGCAGTACTTC. Its protein product is CAGGQGSYEQYF.

Comments on this clone: The junction shows a germline mismatch at one end, possibly a read error. V and J are TRBV10-1 and TRBJ2-3, with a tentative D call TRBD2 (5 bases). The CDR3 is 13 amino acids. The germline V gene has CDR1 WNHNN and CDR2 SYGVQD (reference sequence). The CDR3 DNA reads TGCGCCAACAGTGAGCGGTCCCGGGATACGCAGTATTTT. It translates to CANSERSRDTQYF.

V is TRBV19 and J is TRBJ2-3, with a tentative D call TRBD1 (6 bases). Germline loops: CDR1 LNHDA, CDR2 SQIVND (reference sequence). V lost 9 bases and J 0 bases, leaving 10 bases between the germline ends. The length of the CDR3 is 13 residues. This CDR3 reads CASTGSSTDTQYF. The CDR3 nucleotides read TGTGCCAGCACAGGGTCTAGCACAGATACGCAGTATTTT.

V and J are TRBV27 and TRBJ1-5; no clear D gene. There are 15 residues in the CDR3. The germline V gene has CDR1 MNHEY and CDR2 SMNVEV (reference sequence). V lost 7 bases and J 0 bases, leaving 13 bases between the germline ends. CDR3: CASKEGPYSNQPQHF. In DNA, the CDR3 is TGTGCCAGCAAGGAGGGCCCGTATAGCAATCAGCCCCAGCATTTT.

The CDR3 nucleotides read TGTGCCAGCAGCTCTAACAGGGCCGCCGAGCAGTACTTC. This codes for CASSSNRAAEQYF. The chain links TRBV7-8 to TRBJ2-7; a weak D match, TRBD1 (6 bases). Germline V gene lookup returns CDR1 SGHVS and CDR2 FQNEAQ. The V end was cut by 4 bases, the J end by 6 bases, with 13 bases between. The CDR3 sequence is 13 residues long.

This chain links TRBV5-1 with TRBJ1-6; D unclear. The CDR3 runs 18 residues. Per the germline V gene, CDR1 is SGHRS and CDR2 is YFSETQ. V was shortened by 4 bases and J by 0 bases, with 17 bases between the two germline ends. Here the CDR3 DNA reads TGCGCCAGCAGCGAGGGAGACCGACCGAGCTCCTATAATTCACCCCTCCACTTT. Its translation: CASSEGDRPSSYNSPLHF. Supplemented by reference TRBV5-1 and TRBJ1-6, the full variable domain reads KAGVTQTPRYLIKTRGQQVTLSCSPISGHRSVSWYQQTPGQGLQFLFEYFSETQRNKGNFPGRFSGRQFSNSRSEMNVSTLELGDSALYLCASSEGDRPSSYNSPLHFGNGTRLTVT.

This clone was found a few times. The V gene is TRBV11-2, the J gene TRBJ2-7, with TRBD2 matching over 7 bases. Germline CDR1 reads SGHAT; CDR2 reads FQNNGV. CDR3 length equals 14 residues. The V gene end was trimmed by 3 bases and the J gene end by 2 bases; junction bases not matched to a gene: 4. In nucleotides, the CDR3 is TGTGCCAGCAGCTTTGGGGGAGGGCCCTACGAGCAGTACTTC. The encoded protein is CASSFGGGPYEQYF. The full variable domain, in which reference TRBV11-2 and TRBJ2-7 provide the parts outside the CDR3, is EAGVAQSPRYKIIEKRQSVAFWCNPISGHATLYWYQQILGQGPKLLIQFQNNGVVDDSQLPKDRFSAERLKGVDSTLKIQPAKLEDSAVYLCASSFGGGPYEQYFGPGTRLTVT.

The J gene is TRBJ2-2, the V gene TRBV4-2; possible D gene TRBD2, 5 bases. This CDR3 spans 16 amino acids. V lost 4 bases to trimming and J lost 1 base, with 13 bases between them. The V gene's germline CDR1 is LGHNA and CDR2 YNFKEQ. CDR3 in amino acids: CASSRSTIRNTGELFF. The CDR3 DNA sequence: TGTGCCAGCAGCCGCTCGACTATACGGAACACCGGGGAGCTGTTTTTT.

The chain uses TRBV6-5 and TRBJ2-3, with 9 bases lining up with TRBD2. CDR3 size: 15 residues. Trimming removed 7 bases from V and 3 bases from J; junction bases left unmatched: 8. Per germline, CDR1 MNHEY and CDR2 SVGAGI. The CDR3 loop is CASTPLSGSTDTQYF. CDR3 nucleotides: TGTGCCAGCACCCCCCTTAGCGGGAGTACAGATACGCAGTATTTT.

The V and J genes are TRBV14 and TRBJ1-3, with D hard to call. Trimming removed 1 base at V and 0 bases at J, with 13 bases between. The CDR3 totals 17 residues. Germline CDR1 and CDR2: SGHDN and FVKESK. CDR3 bases: TGTGCCAGCAGCCAAGCGGTTGGGAGACGCTCTGGAAACACCATATATTTT. This encodes CASSQAVGRRSGNTIYF.

The J gene is TRBJ2-1, the V gene TRBV9; no definite D call. The V end lost 3 bases, the J end lost 5 bases, and 9 bases lay between the germline ends. Germline loops: CDR1 SGDLS, CDR2 YYNGEE. The CDR3 is made up of 13 amino acids. CDR3 protein: CASSAGSDNEQFF. The CDR3 region has the DNA TGTGCCAGCAGCGCCGGGTCAGACAATGAGCAGTTCTTC.

The chain links TRBV11-2 to TRBJ2-7; 7 nucleotides line up with TRBD1. The CDR3 runs 14 residues. Trimming at V came to 3 bases and at J to 4 bases, leaving 6 bases not matched to a gene. Germline values: CDR1 SGHAT, CDR2 FQNNGV. CDR3 residues: CASSFRDSAYEQYF. The CDR3 DNA reads as TGTGCCAGCAGCTTCCGGGACAGCGCATACGAGCAGTACTTC.

The rearrangement links TRBV5-8 to TRBJ2-1; weak D call: TRBD1 (6 bases). V was pared by 1 base and J by 0 bases, with 11 bases between. Germline V gives CDR1 SGHTS, CDR2 YDEGEE. The CDR3 covers 16 residues. The CDR3: CASSLWTDSSYNEQFF. Here the CDR3 DNA reads TGTGCCAGCAGCTTGTGGACGGACAGCTCCTACAATGAGCAGTTCTTC.

The J gene is TRBJ1-2, the V gene TRBV4-3; 8 bases map to TRBD1. CDR3 length equals 17 residues. Germline V lookup: CDR1 LGHNA, CDR2 YSLEER. V shed 0 bases, J shed 0 bases, and the junction held 6 bases outside the gene matches. The CDR3 DNA sequence: TGCGCCAGCAGCCAAGATCCTGGACAGGGAGCTAACTATGGCTACACCTTC. Encoded protein: CASSQDPGQGANYGYTF.

The V call is TRBV5-8, the J call TRBJ1-6; D not certain. V was pared by 7 bases and J by 0 bases, with 11 bases between. The CDR3 spans 15 residues. CDR1 and CDR2 (germline): SGHTS, YDEGEE. CDR3 coding DNA: TGTGCCAGCGTCCGGGAGAGCTCCTATAATTCACCCCTCCACTTT. It encodes CASVRESSYNSPLHF.

This clone is a singleton in its sample. The chain is built from TRBV13 and TRBJ2-1; no firm D call. Germline CDR1 and CDR2: PRHDT and FYEKMQ (reference sequence). CDR3 size: 17 residues. Deletions cut 0 bases from V and 0 bases from J, with 12 bases between. The CDR3 sequence is CASSLGRLRSSYNEQFF. CDR3 DNA: TGTGCCAGCAGCTTAGGAAGACTCCGGAGCTCCTACAATGAGCAGTTCTTC.

J is TRBJ2-7 and V is TRBV9, with TRBD2 as a possible D gene (6 bases). V was shortened by 4 bases and J by 0 bases, with 14 bases between the two germline ends. This CDR3 is built from 15 residues. In germline, CDR1 is SGDLS, CDR2 YYNGEE. The CDR3 region has the DNA TGTGCCAGCAGCCTGATAGCGGACCCCTCCTACGAGCAGTACTTC. Protein: CASSLIADPSYEQYF.

This clone was seen a few times. V is TRBV28 and J is TRBJ1-2; a possible D gene is TRBD1 (6 bases). There are 13 residues in the CDR3. V was trimmed by 3 bases and J by 8 bases, leaving 13 bases between them. Germline lookup yields CDR1 MDHEN and CDR2 SYDVKM. The chain's CDR3 is CASSFPGVGGYTF. The DNA for the CDR3 is TGTGCCAGCAGTTTCCCAGGGGTAGGAGGCTACACCTTC.

The chain joins TRBV5-4 to TRBJ2-3; possible D gene TRBD1, 5 bases. The CDR3 runs to 15 residues. Germline V lookup: CDR1 SGHNT, CDR2 YYREEE (reference sequence). V gave up 1 base and J gave up 0 bases, with 9 bases separating them. Written as DNA, the CDR3 is TGTGCCAGCAGCTTGATTCAGGGTAGCACAGATACGCAGTATTTT. Translating it yields CASSLIQGSTDTQYF.